These T cell receptor beta chains were read from a single sample in a study of graft-versus-host responses after intestinal transplantation. TCRdb's table, derived via immunoSEQ multiplex PCR, lists solely in-frame clones and lacks some. The sample contains under 20,000 clones, about 38% of which appear only once. The specimen comprised alloreactive CD4+ T cells from a mixed lymphocyte reaction culture, sampled before intestinal transplant. The receptors here all came from a human patient who received an intestinal transplant. Both conserved end residues are part of each CDR3. A D gene is named only where the DNA matches it firmly. Rows may omit the clone size; those that give it use once, few, many or a size class.

NA	TRBV19	TRBJ1-2	NA	TGTGCCAGTAGTGGTCGAGCTTTTGGTGGCTACACCTTC	CASSGRAFGGYTF
NA	TRBV7-2	TRBJ2-5	once	TGTGCCAGCAGCTTGTCCCACCAAGAGACCCAGTACTTC	CASSLSHQETQYF
TRBD2	TRBV4-2	TRBJ2-7	few	TGTGCCAGCAGCCCCCAACTAGCGGTTCGTCGGACCGAGCAGTACTTC	CASSPQLAVRRTEQYF
TRBD1	TRBV18	TRBJ2-7	few	TGTGCCAGCTCACCCCGGGACAGGTCTCCCTACGAGCAGTACTTC	CASSPRDRSPYEQYF
NA	TRBV2	TRBJ2-6	NA	TGTGCCAGCAGTGAAGAGGCAGGCTTCTCTGGGGCCAACGTCCTGACTTTC	CASSEEAGFSGANVLTF
TRBD1	TRBV7-8	TRBJ1-2	NA	TGTGCCAGCAGCTGGGACAGGAGGGAACTATATGGCTACACCTTC	CASSWDRRELYGYTF
TRBD2	TRBV11-2	TRBJ2-7	NA	TGTGCCAGCAGCTTTGGATGGACTAGCGGGGCCTACGAGCAGTACTTC	CASSFGWTSGAYEQYF
TRBD1	TRBV7-3	TRBJ2-1	NA	TGTGCCAGCAGCTCCGACAGGGGTTCCTACAATGAGCAGTTCTTC	CASSSDRGSYNEQFF
NA	TRBV5-1	TRBJ2-1	NA	TGCGCCAGCAGCCCTCAAAAAACAGTTTACAATGAGCAGTTCTTC	CASSPQKTVYNEQFF
NA	TRBV6-5	TRBJ1-2	NA	TGTGCCAGCAGTTACTCGATGGTCAGGGGAGGGGGCTACACCTTC	CASSYSMVRGGGYTF
TRBD1	TRBV6-1	TRBJ1-4	few	TGTGCCAGCAGTTTTGACAGGGGTTTATGGGAAAAACTGTTTTTT	CASSFDRGLWEKLFF
NA	TRBV5-4	TRBJ2-7	NA	TGTGCCAGCAGCTTCGGGGCAACCAGATACGAGCAGTACTTC	CASSFGATRYEQYF
TRBD1	TRBV4-2	TRBJ1-5	few	TGTGCCAGCAGCCAACAGGGGGCGAATCAGCCCCAGCATTTT	CASSQQGANQPQHF
NA	TRBV28	TRBJ2-5	NA	TGTGCCAGCAGTTTACCCACCGGGGGTCGAGAGACCCAGTACTTC	CASSLPTGGRETQYF
TRBD1	TRBV4-2	TRBJ2-3	once	TGTGCCAGCAGCTTGGGGGACAGGGCCAAGACAGATACGCAGTATTTT	CASSLGDRAKTDTQYF
NA	TRBV12-5	TRBJ2-3	few	TGTGCTAGTGGTTTCGGAATAACTAGCACAGATACGCAGTATTTT	CASGFGITSTDTQYF
NA	TRBV5-6	TRBJ2-3	NA	TGTGCCAGCAGTGCAGGTCGGGTCTTTAGCACAGATACGCAGTATTTT	CASSAGRVFSTDTQYF
NA	TRBV10-1	TRBJ2-3	NA	TGCGCCAGCAGTGAGCTGTCAGCCTCCCACCACGCAGATACGCAGTATTTT	CASSELSASHHADTQYF
NA	TRBV5-4	TRBJ1-2	NA	TGTGCCAGCAGCCCATTCTCTAGGGGTTATGGCTACACCTTC	CASSPFSRGYGYTF
NA	TRBV10-3	TRBJ1-2	medium-sized	TGTGCCATCAGTGCTGCCACAGGGAATGGCTACACCTTC	CAISAATGNGYTF
TRBD1	TRBV6-5	TRBJ2-5	NA	TGTGCCAGCAGTGCAGGGGGCCAAGAGACCCAGTACTTC	CASSAGGQETQYF
TRBD2	TRBV5-4	TRBJ2-1	few	TGTGCCAGCAGCTTGAAGCGGGGCCCCCGATGGAATGAGCAGTTCTTC	CASSLKRGPRWNEQFF
TRBD1	TRBV6-1	TRBJ1-6	NA	TGTGCCAGCAGTCCCAGGGGACAGGGTAATTCACCCCTCCACTTT	CASSPRGQGNSPLHF
NA	TRBV7-9	TRBJ1-1	few	TGTGCCAGCACCCCAACCCCCGGGGACTTCCTGCTAGGAGAAGCTTTCTTT	CASTPTPGDFLLGEAFF
NA	TRBV19	TRBJ1-5	few	TGTGCCAGTAGTATCGGGGTTGGCAATCAGCCCCAGCATTTT	CASSIGVGNQPQHF
NA	TRBV18	TRBJ2-1	NA	TGTGCCAGCTCACCAGTGGTTGGAAATGAGCAGTTCTTC	CASSPVVGNEQFF
TRBD1	TRBV4-1	TRBJ1-1	once	TGCGCCAGCAGCCAAGTTCAGGGGGCGGACACTGAAGCTTTCTTT	CASSQVQGADTEAFF
TRBD2	TRBV4-1	TRBJ2-7	NA	TGCGCCAGCTCAAGACTAGCGGGGGAGAGCTCCTACGAGCAGTACTTC	CASSRLAGESSYEQYF
NA	TRBV19	TRBJ1-1	few	TGTGCCAGTATGGAGGGTAAGGGCACTGAAGCTTTCTTT	CASMEGKGTEAFF
NA	TRBV6-5	TRBJ1-2	NA	TGTGCCAGCAGGGACAGCCCCTATGGCTACACCTTC	CASRDSPYGYTF
NA	TRBV5-5	TRBJ2-6	NA	TGTGCCAGCAGCTTGGGGGCGGGCAGACTGCCTGGGGCCAACGTCCTGACTTTC	CASSLGAGRLPGANVLTF
TRBD2	TRBV7-3	TRBJ2-5	few	TGTGCCAGCATAGCGGGGGGGCCGGGCGAAGAGACCCAGTACTTC	CASIAGGPGEETQYF
NA	TRBV2	TRBJ2-5	few	TGTGCCAGGACCCCTGTGGGGGGCTTCCAAGAGACCCAGTACTTC	CARTPVGGFQETQYF
NA	TRBV6-1	TRBJ2-2	few	TGTGCCAGCAGTTCACCCCCCGTCACCGGGGAGCTGTTTTTT	CASSSPPVTGELFF
TRBD2	TRBV6-1	TRBJ2-5	NA	TGTGCCAGCAGTCAAGGAACTAGCGGGGGGCAAGAGACCCAGTACTTC	CASSQGTSGGQETQYF
TRBD1	TRBV9	TRBJ1-1	NA	TGTGCCAGCAGCGCACAGGGGGCGAGGAACACTGAAGCTTTCTTT	CASSAQGARNTEAFF
TRBD2	TRBV19	TRBJ2-1	few	TGTGCCAGTAGTATTGTGGCTAGCGGCCATGAGCAGTTCTTC	CASSIVASGHEQFF
NA	TRBV7-2	TRBJ2-5	NA	TGTGCCAGCAGCTTAGCGGTAGGGGAGACCCAGTACTTC	CASSLAVGETQYF
NA	TRBV5-1	TRBJ2-5	few	TGCGCCAGCAGGGGCGGGGAGATCCAAGAGACCCAGTACTTC	CASRGGEIQETQYF
NA	TRBV4-2	TRBJ2-3	few	TGTGCCAGCAGCCATGGTAGGGAGACAACAGATACGCAGTATTTT	CASSHGRETTDTQYF
TRBD2	TRBV6-1	TRBJ2-7	NA	TGTGCCAGCAGGGGGACTAGAACCTACGAGCAGTACTTC	CASRGTRTYEQYF
NA	TRBV29-1	TRBJ1-5	NA	TGCAGCGTTGTAGGCCCCGGGGATCAGCCCCAGCATTTT	CSVVGPGDQPQHF
NA	TRBV19	TRBJ2-3	NA	TGTGCCAGTAGCGCCCGACGGTCAGATACGCAGTATTTT	CASSARRSDTQYF
NA	TRBV5-1	TRBJ2-1	once	TGCGCCAGCAGCCTGGCCGTCGGGGGCTCATACAATGAGCAGTTCTTC	CASSLAVGGSYNEQFF
NA	TRBV12-5	TRBJ1-3	medium-sized	TGTGCTAGTGGTTTGGGGGCAGCCGGAAACACCATATATTTT	CASGLGAAGNTIYF
NA	TRBV11-2	TRBJ1-2	NA	TGTGCCAGCAGCTTTTTCCGGGAGAACTATGGCTACACCTTC	CASSFFRENYGYTF
NA	TRBV18	TRBJ2-1	once	TGTGCCAGCTCACCACGAAGGAGGACAGACTACAATGAGCAGTTCTTC	CASSPRRRTDYNEQFF
NA	TRBV6-6	TRBJ1-2	NA	TGTGCCAGCAGTTACGGGGCGGCTAACTATGGCTACACCTTC	CASSYGAANYGYTF
TRBD1	TRBV19	TRBJ1-6	few	TGTGCCAGTAGTATAATCGGGACAGGTCCTAATTCACCCCTCCACTTT	CASSIIGTGPNSPLHF
NA	TRBV5-6	TRBJ1-6	few	TGTGCCAGCAGCTTGGGGGTTCCAACTTCACCCCTCCACTTT	CASSLGVPTSPLHF
NA	TRBV18	TRBJ1-5	few	TGTGCCAGCTCAAGACGGAACGATCAGCCCCAGCATTTT	CASSRRNDQPQHF
NA	TRBV6-5	TRBJ1-5	few	TGTGCCAGCAAAGTCCGAGCGTATAGCAATCAGCCCCAGCATTTT	CASKVRAYSNQPQHF
TRBD1	TRBV30	TRBJ1-5	NA	TGTGCCTGGAATAACAGGGGGCGTTATCAGCCCCAGCATTTT	CAWNNRGRYQPQHF